This T cell receptor beta chain was captured by sequencing in a study of shared clonotypes between healthy human individuals. The CDR3 spans 15 residues. Germline loops: CDR1 MNHEY, CDR2 SVGAGI. Trimming took off 8 bases at V and 5 bases at J, with 16 bases between the two ends. A deep-level run was used for the assay. Profiling relied on immunoSEQ multiplex PCR, and the TCRdb table lists in-frame clones only, not all of them. The profile shows 2 million to 3 million clones, approximately 93% of them singletons. V and J are TRBV6-5 and TRBJ1-6; D gene uncertain. The source material was naive CD4+ T cells from PBMCs. Subset described: CD45RA+ positively selected. This clonotype was sampled from a man aged 18 to 29 in good health. Some clones in this sample may be carry-over from other donors' samples. Here the CDR3 reads CASGRGGRHNSPLHF. CDR3 bases: TGTGCCAGCGGCCGAGGAGGGAGGCATAATTCACCCCTCCACTTT.